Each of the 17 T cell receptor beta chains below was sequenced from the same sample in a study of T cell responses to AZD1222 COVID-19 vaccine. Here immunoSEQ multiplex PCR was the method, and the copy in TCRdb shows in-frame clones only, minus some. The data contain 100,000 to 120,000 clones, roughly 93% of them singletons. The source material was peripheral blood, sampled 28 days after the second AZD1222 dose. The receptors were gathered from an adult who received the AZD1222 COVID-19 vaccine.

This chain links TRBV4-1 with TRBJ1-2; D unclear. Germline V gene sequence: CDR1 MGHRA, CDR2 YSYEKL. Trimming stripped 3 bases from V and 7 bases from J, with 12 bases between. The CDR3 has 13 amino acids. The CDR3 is CASSHRALSGYTF. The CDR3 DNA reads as TGCGCCAGCAGCCACCGGGCTCTGAGTGGCTACACCTTC.

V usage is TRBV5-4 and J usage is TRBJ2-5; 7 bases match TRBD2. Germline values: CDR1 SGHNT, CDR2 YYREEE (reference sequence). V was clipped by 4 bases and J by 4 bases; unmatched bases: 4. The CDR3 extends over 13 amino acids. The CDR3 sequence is CASSQSGVETQYF. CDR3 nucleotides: TGTGCCAGCAGCCAGAGCGGGGTAGAGACCCAGTACTTC.

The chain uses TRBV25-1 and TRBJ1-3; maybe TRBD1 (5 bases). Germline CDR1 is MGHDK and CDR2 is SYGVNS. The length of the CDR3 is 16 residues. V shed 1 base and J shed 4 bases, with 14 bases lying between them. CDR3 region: CASSESRQPAGNTIYF. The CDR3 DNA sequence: TGTGCCAGCAGTGAATCTCGACAGCCGGCGGGAAACACCATATATTTT.

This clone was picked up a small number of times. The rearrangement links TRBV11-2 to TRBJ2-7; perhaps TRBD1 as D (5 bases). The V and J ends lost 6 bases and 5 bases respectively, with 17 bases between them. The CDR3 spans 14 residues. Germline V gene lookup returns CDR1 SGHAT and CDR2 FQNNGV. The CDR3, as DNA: TGTGCCAGCAGTTCCCTCGACAGTATCCACGAGCAGTACTTC. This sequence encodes CASSSLDSIHEQYF.

The DNA for the CDR3 is TGTGCCACCGAACAGGGGGGCACAGATACGCAGTATTTT. Translation gives CATEQGGTDTQYF. The chain couples TRBV10-3 to TRBJ2-3; the match to TRBD1 covers 8 bases. The germline gives CDR1 ENHRY, CDR2 SYGVKD. This CDR3 has 13 residues. Trimming at V came to 10 bases and at J to 1 base, leaving 4 bases not matched to a gene.

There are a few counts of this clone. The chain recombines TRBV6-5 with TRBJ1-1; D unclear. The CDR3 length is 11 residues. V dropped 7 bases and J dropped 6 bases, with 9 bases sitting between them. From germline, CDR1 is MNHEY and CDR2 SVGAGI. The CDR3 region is CASNNPPEAFF. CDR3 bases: TGTGCCAGCAACAACCCGCCTGAAGCTTTCTTT.

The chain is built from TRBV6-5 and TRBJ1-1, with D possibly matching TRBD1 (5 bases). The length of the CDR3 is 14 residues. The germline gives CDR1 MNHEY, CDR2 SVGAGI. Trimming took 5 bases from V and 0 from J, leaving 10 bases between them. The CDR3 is CASSPDTLNTEAFF. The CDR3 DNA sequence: TGTGCCAGCAGTCCGGACACCTTGAACACTGAAGCTTTCTTT.

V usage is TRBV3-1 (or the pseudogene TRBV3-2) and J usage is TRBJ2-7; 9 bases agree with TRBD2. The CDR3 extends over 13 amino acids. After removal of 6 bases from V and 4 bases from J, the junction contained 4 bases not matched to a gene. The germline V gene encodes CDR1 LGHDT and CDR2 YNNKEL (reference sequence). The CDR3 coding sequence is TGTGCCAGCAGTAGCGGGAGTATGTACGAGCAGTACTTC. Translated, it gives CASSSGSMYEQYF.

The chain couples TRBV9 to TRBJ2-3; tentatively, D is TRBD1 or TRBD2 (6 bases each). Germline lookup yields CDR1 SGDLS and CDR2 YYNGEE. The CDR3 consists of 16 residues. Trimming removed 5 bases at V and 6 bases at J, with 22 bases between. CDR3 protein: CASRGHGGDPQDTQYF. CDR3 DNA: TGTGCCAGCAGGGGACACGGGGGAGATCCCCAGGATACGCAGTATTTT.

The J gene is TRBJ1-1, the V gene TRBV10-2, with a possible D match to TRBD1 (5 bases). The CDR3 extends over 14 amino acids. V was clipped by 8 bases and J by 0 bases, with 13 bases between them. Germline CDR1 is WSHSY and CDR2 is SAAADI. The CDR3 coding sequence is TGCGCCAGCCGGGACGGGAGGTTGAACACTGAAGCTTTCTTT. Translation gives CASRDGRLNTEAFF.

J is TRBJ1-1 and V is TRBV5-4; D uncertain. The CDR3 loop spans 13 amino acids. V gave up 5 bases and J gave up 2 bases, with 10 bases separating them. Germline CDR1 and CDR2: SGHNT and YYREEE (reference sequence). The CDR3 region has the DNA TGTGCCAGCAGGACCGACGAAAACACTGAAGCTTTCTTT. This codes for CASRTDENTEAFF.

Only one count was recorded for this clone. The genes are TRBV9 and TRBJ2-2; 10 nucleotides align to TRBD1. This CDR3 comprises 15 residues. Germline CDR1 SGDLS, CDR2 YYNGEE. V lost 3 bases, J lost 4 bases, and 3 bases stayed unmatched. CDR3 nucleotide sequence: TGTGCCAGCAGCGGACAGGGGGCGGGCACCGGGGAGCTGTTTTTT. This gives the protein CASSGQGAGTGELFF.

For the CDR3, the DNA is TGTGCCAGCAGCATGCGGGGGGCCAGAGGCTATGGCTACACCTTC. This codes for CASSMRGARGYGYTF. The chain employs TRBV28 and TRBJ1-2, with D perhaps TRBD1 (6 bases). With 6 bases removed from V and 4 bases from J, the gap between germline ends came to 18 bases. Germline V gene sequence: CDR1 MDHEN, CDR2 SYDVKM. The CDR3 consists of 15 residues.

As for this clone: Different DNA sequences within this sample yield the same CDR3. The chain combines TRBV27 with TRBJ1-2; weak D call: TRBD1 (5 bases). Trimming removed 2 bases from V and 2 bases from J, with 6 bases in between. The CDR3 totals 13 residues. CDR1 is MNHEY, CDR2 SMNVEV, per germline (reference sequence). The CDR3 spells CASSLGGNYGYTF. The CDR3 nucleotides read TGTGCCAGCAGTTTAGGGGGGAACTATGGCTACACCTTC.

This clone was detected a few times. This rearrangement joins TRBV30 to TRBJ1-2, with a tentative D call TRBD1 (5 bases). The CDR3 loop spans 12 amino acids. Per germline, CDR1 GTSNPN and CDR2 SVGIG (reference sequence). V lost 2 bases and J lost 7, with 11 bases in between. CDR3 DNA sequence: TGTGCCTGGAGTAGACAGACGAGTGGCTACACCTTC. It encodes CAWSRQTSGYTF.

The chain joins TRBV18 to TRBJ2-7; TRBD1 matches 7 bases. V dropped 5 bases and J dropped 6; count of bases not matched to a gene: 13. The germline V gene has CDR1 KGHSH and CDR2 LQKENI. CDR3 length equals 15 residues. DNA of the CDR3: TGTGCCAGCTCAATCAAGGGGGCGCGAAGAAGCGAGCAGTACTTC. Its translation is CASSIKGARRSEQYF. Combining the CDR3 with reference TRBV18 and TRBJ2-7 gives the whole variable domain NAGVMQNPRHLVRRRGQEARLRCSPMKGHSHVYWYRQLPEEGLKFMVYLQKENIIDESGMPKERFSAEFPKEGPSILRIQQVVRGDSAAYFCASSIKGARRSEQYFGPGTRLTVT.

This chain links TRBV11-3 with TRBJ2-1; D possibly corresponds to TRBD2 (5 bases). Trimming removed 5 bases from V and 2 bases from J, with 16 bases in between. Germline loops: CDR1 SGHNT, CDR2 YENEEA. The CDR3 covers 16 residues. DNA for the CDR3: TGTGCCAGCAGCGATGGACGACCCGGGGCCTACAATGAGCAGTTCTTC. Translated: CASSDGRPGAYNEQFF. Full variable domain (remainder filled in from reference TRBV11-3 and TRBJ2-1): EAGVVQSPRYKIIEKKQPVAFWCNPISGHNTLYWYLQNLGQGPELLIRYENEEAVDDSQLPKDRFSAERLKGVDSTLKIQPAELGDSAVYLCASSDGRPGAYNEQFFGPGTRLTVL.